The 10 T cell receptor beta chains in this list originate from one sample, sequenced in a study of cytomegalovirus exposure and HLA in healthy donors. Researchers ran the PCR with 60 Vbeta and 13 Jbeta primers. TCRdb keeps only in-frame clones here, not all; method: immunoSEQ multiplex PCR. The sample includes about 130,000 clones, roughly four fifths of them seen just once. The sample taken for sequencing was PBMCs. The origin of the receptors is a woman in her fifties or sixties in good health and CMV-seronegative.

The V and J genes are TRBV29-1 and TRBJ2-7; tentatively, D is TRBD2 (6 bases). V lost 4 bases and J lost 2, with 12 bases in between. Germline CDR1 reads SQVTM; CDR2 reads ANQGSEA. This CDR3 has 13 residues. Here the CDR3 DNA reads TGCAGCGTTGTCGACGGGAGTACCTACGAGCAGTACGTC. This encodes CSVVDGSTYEQYV.

The rearrangement joins TRBV6-5 to TRBJ2-2, with D uncertain. CDR1 and CDR2 from the germline V gene are MNHEY and SVGAGI. Trimming cost V 0 bases and J 4 bases, with 6 bases left between them. CDR3 length: 14 residues. CDR3 loop: CASSYSLSTGELFF. In nucleotides, the CDR3 is TGTGCCAGCAGTTACTCTCTGAGCACCGGGGAGCTGTTTTTT.

This clone was observed a few times. This chain connects TRBV6-6 to TRBJ1-4, with TRBD1 identical over 7 bases. In germline, CDR1 is MNHNY, CDR2 SVGAGI (reference sequence). The CDR3 loop spans 14 amino acids. With V trimmed by 4 bases and J by 4 bases, 3 bases remained unmatched. The CDR3 reads CASSFQGVNEKLFF. The CDR3 DNA reads as TGTGCCAGCAGTTTCCAGGGGGTTAATGAAAAACTGTTTTTT.

This chain connects TRBV28 to TRBJ2-7, with a possible D match to TRBD2 (5 bases). CDR1 is MDHEN, CDR2 SYDVKM, per germline. The CDR3 has 15 residues. Deletions cut 2 bases from V and 5 bases from J, with 16 bases between. CDR3: CASSLGSEGEDEQYF. The CDR3 region has the DNA TGTGCCAGCAGTTTAGGGTCTGAGGGAGAAGACGAGCAGTACTTC. The full variable domain, completed using reference TRBV28 and TRBJ2-7, is DVKVTQSSRYLVKRTGEKVFLECVQDMDHENMFWYRQDPGLGLRLIYFSYDVKMKEKGDIPEGYSVSREKKERFSLILESASTNQTSMYLCASSLGSEGEDEQYFGPGTRLTVT.

This chain uses TRBV28 with TRBJ1-5; 9 bases align to TRBD1. In germline, CDR1 is MDHEN, CDR2 SYDVKM. The V gene end was trimmed by 2 bases and the J gene end by 9 bases; junction bases not matched to a gene: 11. The CDR3 length is 16 residues. The CDR3 sequence is CASSLPNTGTGRPQHF. CDR3 coding DNA: TGTGCCAGCAGTTTACCTAATACCGGGACAGGGCGGCCCCAGCATTTT.

V and J are TRBV6-6 and TRBJ2-7; D is perhaps TRBD2 (5 bases). Germline V gene lookup returns CDR1 MNHNY and CDR2 SVGAGI (reference sequence). Between the trimmed V and J ends, which lost 7 bases and 0 bases, there was a span of 16 bases. The CDR3 is 15 amino acids. CDR3 region: CASTPVGSSSYEQYF. For the CDR3, the DNA is TGTGCCAGCACCCCGGTAGGGAGTAGCTCCTACGAGCAGTACTTC.

The chain combines TRBV28 with TRBJ1-3, with 8 bases matching TRBD1. There are 17 residues in the CDR3. CDR1 and CDR2 from the germline V gene are MDHEN and SYDVKM. V lost 0 bases and J lost 4; bases outside the gene matches: 8. CDR3 in amino acids: CASSLWGGQVTGNTIYF. DNA of the CDR3: TGTGCCAGCAGTTTATGGGGGGGACAGGTCACAGGAAACACCATATATTTT.

The chain is built from TRBV11-3 and TRBJ2-5, with TRBD2 matching over 13 bases. The junction had 16 bases not matched to a gene; V was cut back by 4 bases and J by 5 bases. The CDR3 length is 19 residues. Looked up from germline, CDR1 is SGHNT and CDR2 is YENEEA. The CDR3 DNA is TGTGCCAGCAGCTCAAAGCCCCGGACTAGCGGGGGCGTCCGGGAGACCCAGTACTTC. Translation gives CASSSKPRTSGGVRETQYF. Complete variable domain (other parts from reference TRBV11-3 and TRBJ2-5): EAGVVQSPRYKIIEKKQPVAFWCNPISGHNTLYWYLQNLGQGPELLIRYENEEAVDDSQLPKDRFSAERLKGVDSTLKIQPAELGDSAVYLCASSSKPRTSGGVRETQYFGPGTRLLVL.

The rearrangement uses TRBV5-1 and TRBJ2-5, with D possibly TRBD1 on 6 matching bases. V was shortened by 4 bases and J by 9 bases, with 19 bases between the two germline ends. The V gene's germline CDR1 is SGHRS and CDR2 YFSETQ. The CDR3 sequence is 14 residues long. CDR3 DNA: TGCGCCAGCAGCCCGGAGGTGTCGTCAGGGGCCCAGTACTTC. Translating gives CASSPEVSSGAQYF.

This clone was counted a single time. The V and J genes are TRBV29-1 and TRBJ2-7; TRBD1 might be the D (7 bases). The germline V and J ends were trimmed by 4 bases and 0 bases, with 10 bases remaining between them. Germline loops: CDR1 SQVTM, CDR2 ANQGSEA. The CDR3 is made up of 13 amino acids. The CDR3: CSVGGTVSYEQYF. CDR3 nucleotide sequence: TGCAGCGTTGGCGGGACAGTCTCCTACGAGCAGTACTTC.